Listed below are T cell receptor beta chains from one sample, sequenced in a study of T cell repertoires in cytomegalovirus infection. Using its own MiXCR run on the reads, TCRdb lists one record per CDR3 protein. The sample shows about 740,000 distinct CDR3 sequences, 35% to 45% of them seen only once. Source material: PBMCs. These receptors were taken from a human donor in good health (CMV status not recorded). Some clones in this sample may be carry-over from other donors' samples. Each CDR3 is given with its conserved first and last residue. A D gene is named only where the DNA matches it firmly. Rows give clone size only sometimes, using once, few, many, or a class for an expanded clone.

clone_size: -
v_call: TRBV12-3/TRBV12-4
j_call: TRBJ2-3
d_call: -
cdr3_aa: CASPLNPRPDF
cdr3_nt: TGTGCCAGTCCCCTCAACCCTCGTCCTGATTTT

clone_size: -
v_call: TRBV10-3
j_call: TRBJ1-1
d_call: -
cdr3_aa: CAISPGGLNTEAFF
cdr3_nt: TGTGCCATCAGTCCGGGTGGTTTGAACACTGAAGCTTTCTTT

clone_size: -
v_call: TRBV20-1
j_call: TRBJ2-5
d_call: -
cdr3_aa: CSARGAGQETQYF
cdr3_nt: TGCAGTGCTAGAGGCGCCGGACAAGAGACCCAGTACTTC

clone_size: few
v_call: TRBV2
j_call: TRBJ1-4
d_call: -
cdr3_aa: CASSADRTGKLFF
cdr3_nt: TGTGCCAGCAGTGCTGACAGAACTGGAAAACTGTTTTTT

clone_size: -
v_call: TRBV6-2/TRBV6-3
j_call: TRBJ2-1
d_call: -
cdr3_aa: CASSYRGHINEQFF
cdr3_nt: TGTGCCAGCAGTTACAGGGGTCATATCAATGAGCAGTTCTTC

clone_size: -
v_call: TRBV29-1
j_call: TRBJ2-1
d_call: TRBD2
cdr3_aa: CSVSIGRTYNEQFF
cdr3_nt: TGCAGCGTTAGTATCGGGAGGACCTACAATGAGCAGTTCTTC

clone_size: many
v_call: TRBV7-8
j_call: TRBJ2-3
d_call: -
cdr3_aa: CASVPGTAYTDTQYF
cdr3_nt: TGTGCCAGCGTTCCGGGGACCGCATACACAGATACGCAGTATTTT

clone_size: once
v_call: TRBV10-3
j_call: TRBJ2-1
d_call: TRBD2
cdr3_aa: CAMAAGTYNEQFF
cdr3_nt: TGTGCCATGGCAGCGGGAACTTACAATGAGCAGTTCTTC

clone_size: -
v_call: TRBV19
j_call: TRBJ2-3
d_call: TRBD2
cdr3_aa: CASSPSGESAHGDTQYF
cdr3_nt: TGTGCCAGTAGCCCTAGCGGGGAGAGCGCCCACGGGGATACGCAGTATTTT

clone_size: many
v_call: TRBV19
j_call: TRBJ2-7
d_call: -
cdr3_aa: CASSNRDGSYEQYF
cdr3_nt: TGTGCCAGTAGTAACCGGGACGGATCCTACGAGCAGTACTTC

clone_size: -
v_call: TRBV7-4
j_call: TRBJ1-1
d_call: -
cdr3_aa: CASSLETWDTEAFF
cdr3_nt: TGTGCCAGCAGCTTAGAAACCTGGGACACTGAAGCTTTCTTT

clone_size: -
v_call: TRBV5-1
j_call: TRBJ2-7
d_call: TRBD2
cdr3_aa: CASSLPAGVEQYF
cdr3_nt: TGCGCCAGCAGCCTACCAGCGGGGGTCGAGCAGTACTTC

clone_size: many
v_call: TRBV7-9
j_call: TRBJ2-3
d_call: -
cdr3_aa: CASSQPPGPVDTDTQYF
cdr3_nt: TGTGCCAGCAGCCAGCCCCCGGGACCTGTCGACACAGATACGCAGTATTTT

clone_size: -
v_call: TRBV28
j_call: TRBJ1-5
d_call: -
cdr3_aa: CASSSEWADINQPQHF
cdr3_nt: TGTGCCAGCAGTTCCGAGTGGGCCGATATTAATCAGCCCCAGCATTTT

clone_size: -
v_call: TRBV24-1
j_call: TRBJ2-7
d_call: -
cdr3_aa: CATSTRDSYEQYF
cdr3_nt: TGTGCCACCAGTACCAGGGACTCCTACGAGCAGTACTTC

clone_size: few
v_call: TRBV10-3
j_call: TRBJ1-1
d_call: -
cdr3_aa: CAISAGQMGVEAFF
cdr3_nt: TGTGCCATCAGTGCAGGACAGATGGGAGTTGAAGCTTTCTTT

clone_size: -
v_call: TRBV11-2
j_call: TRBJ2-7
d_call: TRBD1
cdr3_aa: CASSLGDSRKYF
cdr3_nt: TGTGCCAGCAGCTTAGGGGACAGCCGGAAGTACTTC

clone_size: few
v_call: TRBV6-1
j_call: TRBJ2-3
d_call: TRBD2
cdr3_aa: CASSELAGGHIDTQYF
cdr3_nt: TGTGCCAGCAGTGAACTAGCGGGGGGGCATATAGATACGCAGTATTTT

clone_size: few
v_call: TRBV20-1
j_call: TRBJ2-5
d_call: TRBD2
cdr3_aa: CSARMAGGKETQYF
cdr3_nt: TGCAGTGCTAGAATGGCGGGAGGGAAGGAGACCCAGTACTTC

clone_size: many
v_call: TRBV5-1
j_call: TRBJ2-7
d_call: -
cdr3_aa: CASSFSGGSGYEQYF
cdr3_nt: TGCGCCAGCAGCTTTTCCGGGGGATCCGGCTACGAGCAGTACTTC

clone_size: few
v_call: TRBV11-3
j_call: TRBJ2-1
d_call: -
cdr3_aa: CASSLGPARYNEQFF
cdr3_nt: TGTGCCAGCAGCTTAGGGCCGGCTAGATACAATGAGCAGTTCTTC

clone_size: -
v_call: TRBV7-9
j_call: TRBJ1-4
d_call: TRBD1
cdr3_aa: CASSAGTVDEKLFF
cdr3_nt: TGTGCCAGCAGCGCCGGGACAGTCGACGAAAAACTGTTTTTT

clone_size: -
v_call: TRBV7-4
j_call: TRBJ1-2
d_call: -
cdr3_aa: CASSTHDYGYTF
cdr3_nt: TGTGCCAGCAGCACACACGACTATGGCTACACCTTC

clone_size: -
v_call: TRBV19
j_call: TRBJ2-1
d_call: TRBD1
cdr3_aa: CASSIQGVSNEQFF
cdr3_nt: TGTGCCAGTAGTATACAGGGGGTATCCAATGAGCAGTTCTTC

clone_size: -
v_call: TRBV12-5
j_call: TRBJ1-1
d_call: TRBD1
cdr3_aa: CASGLVTPGQGHTEAFF
cdr3_nt: TGTGCTAGTGGTTTGGTTACCCCGGGACAGGGACACACTGAAGCTTTCTTT

clone_size: few
v_call: TRBV7-7
j_call: TRBJ2-1
d_call: TRBD2
cdr3_aa: CASSPSLAANYNEQFF
cdr3_nt: TGTGCTAGCAGCCCATCACTAGCGGCGAACTACAATGAGCAGTTCTTC

clone_size: -
v_call: TRBV5-4
j_call: TRBJ1-2
d_call: -
cdr3_aa: CASSFRGGGGYTF
cdr3_nt: TGTGCCAGCAGCTTTCGGGGTGGAGGTGGCTACACCTTC

clone_size: -
v_call: TRBV27
j_call: TRBJ1-1
d_call: -
cdr3_aa: CASSPLHGNTEAFF
cdr3_nt: TGTGCCAGCAGTCCCCTACATGGGAACACTGAAGCTTTCTTT

clone_size: -
v_call: TRBV2
j_call: TRBJ2-4
d_call: -
cdr3_aa: CASVPDILAKNIQYF
cdr3_nt: TGTGCCAGCGTACCGGACATACTAGCCAAAAACATTCAGTACTTC

clone_size: -
v_call: TRBV27
j_call: TRBJ2-1
d_call: -
cdr3_aa: CASSFEGQGHEQFF
cdr3_nt: TGTGCCAGCAGTTTCGAAGGCCAGGGGCATGAGCAGTTCTTC

clone_size: -
v_call: TRBV11-2
j_call: TRBJ2-5
d_call: -
cdr3_aa: CASSFLFGGIEETQYF
cdr3_nt: TGTGCCAGCAGCTTTCTCTTCGGAGGGATCGAAGAGACCCAGTACTTC

clone_size: few
v_call: TRBV7-2
j_call: TRBJ1-6
d_call: TRBD1
cdr3_aa: CASSRAGGGGANSPLHF
cdr3_nt: TGTGCCAGCAGCCGCGCAGGGGGGGGGGGGGCAAATTCACCCCTCCACTTT

clone_size: -
v_call: TRBV5-6
j_call: TRBJ2-1
d_call: -
cdr3_aa: CASSFTDNNEQFF
cdr3_nt: TGTGCCAGCAGCTTTACAGATAACAATGAGCAGTTCTTC

clone_size: -
v_call: TRBV7-6
j_call: TRBJ2-5
d_call: -
cdr3_aa: CASSLADLAETQYF
cdr3_nt: TGTGCCAGCAGCTTAGCGGACCTAGCCGAGACCCAGTACTTC

clone_size: few
v_call: TRBV30
j_call: TRBJ1-3
d_call: -
cdr3_aa: CAWSATGTGNTIYF
cdr3_nt: TGTGCCTGGAGTGCCACAGGGACTGGAAACACCATATATTTT

clone_size: few
v_call: TRBV11-2
j_call: TRBJ2-5
d_call: TRBD1
cdr3_aa: CASSVHRGRETQYF
cdr3_nt: TGTGCCAGCAGCGTCCACAGGGGGCGAGAGACCCAGTACTTC

clone_size: -
v_call: TRBV20-1
j_call: TRBJ2-1
d_call: TRBD2
cdr3_aa: CSARRLAGGEEQFF
cdr3_nt: TGCAGTGCTAGAAGGCTAGCGGGAGGAGAAGAGCAGTTCTTC

clone_size: -
v_call: TRBV28
j_call: TRBJ1-4
d_call: -
cdr3_aa: CASSRPATNEKLFF
cdr3_nt: TGTGCCAGCAGCCGGCCCGCAACTAATGAAAAACTGTTTTTT

clone_size: -
v_call: TRBV19
j_call: TRBJ2-2
d_call: TRBD2
cdr3_aa: CASSTIGLAGGGNTGELFF
cdr3_nt: TGTGCCAGTAGTACTATTGGACTAGCGGGGGGAGGGAACACCGGGGAGCTGTTTTTT

clone_size: -
v_call: TRBV5-3
j_call: TRBJ2-7
d_call: TRBD1
cdr3_aa: CASSLDLLGTGHEQYF
cdr3_nt: TGTGCCAGCAGCTTGGATCTTTTGGGGACAGGGCACGAGCAGTACTTC

clone_size: few
v_call: TRBV5-6
j_call: TRBJ2-7
d_call: -
cdr3_aa: CASSLAFGSVYEQYF
cdr3_nt: TGTGCCAGCAGCTTGGCCTTTGGTAGTGTCTACGAGCAGTACTTC

clone_size: few
v_call: TRBV6-5
j_call: TRBJ2-7
d_call: TRBD1
cdr3_aa: CASSYSADRAYEQYF
cdr3_nt: TGTGCCAGCAGTTACTCGGCGGACAGGGCCTACGAGCAGTACTTC

clone_size: -
v_call: TRBV5-4
j_call: TRBJ2-7
d_call: -
cdr3_aa: CASSLAFPGTHSYEQYF
cdr3_nt: TGTGCCAGCAGCTTGGCGTTTCCGGGTACCCACTCCTACGAGCAGTACTTC

clone_size: -
v_call: TRBV4-1
j_call: TRBJ1-5
d_call: -
cdr3_aa: CASSQDGDLAHQPQHF
cdr3_nt: TGCGCCAGCAGCCAAGACGGGGATCTAGCACATCAGCCCCAGCATTTT

clone_size: -
v_call: TRBV27
j_call: TRBJ1-6
d_call: -
cdr3_aa: CASSLVVPYNSPLHF
cdr3_nt: TGTGCCAGCAGCTTGGTAGTACCCTATAATTCACCCCTCCACTTT

clone_size: -
v_call: TRBV20-1
j_call: TRBJ1-2
d_call: -
cdr3_aa: CSAKKSALQGSGANYGYTF
cdr3_nt: TGCAGTGCTAAAAAATCAGCCTTACAGGGTTCGGGGGCTAACTATGGCTACACCTTC

clone_size: many
v_call: TRBV12-3/TRBV12-4
j_call: TRBJ2-5
d_call: TRBD2
cdr3_aa: CASSQSDGGASRETQYF
cdr3_nt: TGTGCCAGCAGCCAGTCAGACGGGGGGGCTTCCCGGGAGACCCAGTACTTC